The present T cell receptor beta chain was sequenced within a study of cytomegalovirus exposure and HLA in healthy donors. Trimming pared 5 bases from V and 3 bases from J, leaving 21 bases between. The CDR3 contains 17 residues. CDR1 is SEHNR, CDR2 FQNEAQ, per germline (reference sequence). Researchers ran the PCR with 60 Vbeta and 13 Jbeta primers. Assay used: immunoSEQ multiplex PCR; TCRdb lists only in-frame clones, some missing. Of around 200,000 clones in the sample, more than 85% are singletons; the top ten hold around 1%. What was sequenced was PBMCs. This chain links TRBV7-9 with TRBJ2-3; the D gene is possibly TRBD2 (6 bases). The source of this sequence is a woman between 18 and 29 years old in good health and CMV-seronegative. The DNA for the CDR3 is TGTGCCAGCAGCCCGCGCACGGGAGCTCGTGGGACAGATACGCAGTATTTT. Translating gives CASSPRTGARGTDTQYF.